Listed below are T cell receptor beta chains from one sample, sequenced in a study of blood T cell repertoires in COVID-19. Assay: immunoSEQ multiplex PCR; the TCRdb copy retains only in-frame clones and omits some. In the table there are about 130,000 clones, roughly two thirds of which are singletons. The specimen sequenced was peripheral blood. The source is a woman aged 70-85 years with acute or convalescent COVID-19. Each CDR3 is given with its conserved first and last residue. The D gene is left open where the match is weak. Not every row has a clone size; where given, it reads once, few, many or a size class.

>TRBV7-2|TRBD2|TRBJ2-3|-
TGTGCCAGCAGCCCCCCGGGCGGGGGGGGATATACAGATACGCAGTATTTT
CASSPPGGGGYTDTQYF
>TRBV9|TRBD1|TRBJ1-6|-
TGTGCCAGCAGCGGCCTGGGGACAGCGAATTCACCCCTCCACTTT
CASSGLGTANSPLHF
>TRBV5-8|-|TRBJ2-1|-
TGTGCCAGCACCCTTACAGGGTCCTACAATGAGCAGTTCTTC
CASTLTGSYNEQFF
>TRBV7-6|-|TRBJ1-1|-
TGTGCCAGCAGCTTAGAACAGGAAGCTTTCTTT
CASSLEQEAFF
>TRBV7-9|-|TRBJ2-7|-
TGTGCCAGCAGCTTTAACAGGGGAGGAGACTACGAGCAGTACTTC
CASSFNRGGDYEQYF
>TRBV6-4|TRBD1|TRBJ1-2|-
TGTGCCAGCAGTGTTGACAGGGGTGGTGAAAATGGCTACACCTTC
CASSVDRGGENGYTF
>TRBV6-5|TRBD1|TRBJ1-2|-
TGTGCCAGCAGTTACTCAGGACAGGGGGCTCTCTATGGCTACACCTTC
CASSYSGQGALYGYTF
>TRBV2|-|TRBJ1-5|-
TGTGCCAGCAGTGATTACGGTCAGCCCCAGCATTTT
CASSDYGQPQHF
>TRBV28|-|TRBJ2-1|-
TGTGCCAGCTTAGATCGGTCCTACAATGAGCAGTTCTTC
CASLDRSYNEQFF
>TRBV7-3|TRBD2|TRBJ2-1|-
TGTGCCAGCAGCTCGGGACTAGCGGAAACCAATGAGCAGTTCTTC
CASSSGLAETNEQFF
>TRBV11-3|-|TRBJ1-3|-
TGTGCCAGCAGCTCCCGAGCTGGAAACACCATATATTTT
CASSSRAGNTIYF
>TRBV5-4|TRBD2|TRBJ2-3|many
TGTGCCAGCAGCTTGCGGGAGGGCCCCACAGATACGCAGTATTTT
CASSLREGPTDTQYF
>TRBV6-2/TRBV6-3|-|TRBJ1-1|-
TGTGCCAGCAGTTACAGACCCCGACAGGCCCAAAGTAAGATGAACACTGAAGCTTTCTTT
CASSYRPRQAQSKMNTEAFF
>TRBV28|-|TRBJ1-2|-
TGTGCCAGCAGGGAAAGGGGGTATGGCTACACCTTC
CASRERGYGYTF
>TRBV19|-|TRBJ1-5|-
TGTGCCAGTAGTATTAGTGGACAAGTGCAGCCCCAGCATTTT
CASSISGQVQPQHF
>TRBV30|TRBD1|TRBJ1-3|-
TGTGCCTGGAACCTGAAACAGGGGGACGGAAACACCATATATTTT
CAWNLKQGDGNTIYF
>TRBV7-2|-|TRBJ1-2|-
TGTGCCAGCAGCCCCCTTTACGGACAACCGGATCACAACTATGGCTACACCTTC
CASSPLYGQPDHNYGYTF
>TRBV7-2|TRBD1|TRBJ2-7|-
TGTGCCAGCAGTCCTTGGGGACAGCGGCAGTACTTC
CASSPWGQRQYF
>TRBV10-2|-|TRBJ2-7|-
TGCGCCAGCTCCGGGACTCAATACGAGCAGTACTTC
CASSGTQYEQYF
>TRBV28|TRBD1|TRBJ1-4|few
TGTGCCAGCAGTTCGGGACAGGGAGATGGAAAACTGTTTTTT
CASSSGQGDGKLFF
>TRBV10-1|TRBD1|TRBJ2-2|once
TGCGCCAGCAGTGGCCCGGACAGGGCGAACACCGGGGAGCTGTTTTTT
CASSGPDRANTGELFF
>TRBV5-6|TRBD2|TRBJ2-3|-
TGTGCCAGCAGGCGGACTAGCGGGACTAATTTAGATACGCAGTATTTT
CASRRTSGTNLDTQYF
>TRBV2|-|TRBJ1-6|-
TGTGCCAGCAGTGCTGAGACACCCAACTATAATTCACCCCTCCACTTT
CASSAETPNYNSPLHF
>TRBV7-9|-|TRBJ2-1|-
TGTGCCAGCAGCTTAGTTCGCACAGGGGAGGACAATGAGCAGTTCTTC
CASSLVRTGEDNEQFF
>TRBV5-1|TRBD2|TRBJ2-2|-
TGCGCCAGCAGCTCGGATACTAGCGTGGGCGGGGAGCTGTTTTTT
CASSSDTSVGGELFF
>TRBV29-1|TRBD1|TRBJ2-7|-
TGCAGCGTTGAGACAGGGAGATCCTACGAGCAGTACTTC
CSVETGRSYEQYF
>TRBV28|TRBD1|TRBJ1-5|-
TGTGCCAGCAGTTCCCCTCTGGACAGGGGGTCGGGTCAGCCCCAGCATTTT
CASSSPLDRGSGQPQHF
>TRBV4-1|-|TRBJ2-5|-
TGCGCCAGCAGCCAAGTGCCAGGGGGGCAAGAGACCCAGTACTTC
CASSQVPGGQETQYF
>TRBV6-5|-|TRBJ1-6|-
TGTGCCAGCAACGATGGAGTCTATTCACCCCTCCACTTT
CASNDGVYSPLHF
>TRBV3-1/TRBV3-2|TRBD1|TRBJ1-2|many
TGTGCCAGCAGCCCCCGAGGACAGGGCTACTATGGCTACACCTTC
CASSPRGQGYYGYTF
>TRBV7-8|-|TRBJ1-1|few
TGTGCCAGCAGCTTAGGGGCGGGGTACACTGAAGCTTTCTTT
CASSLGAGYTEAFF
>TRBV18|-|TRBJ2-5|-
TGTGCCAGCTCACAACAGGGTGAGACCCAGTACTTC
CASSQQGETQYF
>TRBV4-2|TRBD2|TRBJ2-1|few
TGTGCCAGCAGCCAAGGGGCGGGAGATCGGAATGAGCAGTTCTTC
CASSQGAGDRNEQFF
>TRBV30|-|TRBJ2-1|-
TGTGCCTGGAGTGTGGGGGGATACAATGAGCAGTTCTTC
CAWSVGGYNEQFF
>TRBV19|-|TRBJ2-2|-
TGTGCCAGTAGTAAGGGACTTCTGACCGGGGAGCTGTTTTTT
CASSKGLLTGELFF
>TRBV27|TRBD1|TRBJ2-2|-
TGTGCCAGCAGTCCCCCCACAGGGGGCACCGGGGAGCTGTTTTTT
CASSPPTGGTGELFF
>TRBV2|-|TRBJ2-7|-
TGTGCCAGCAGTGAGGACGGGAGCTCCTACGAGCAGTACTTC
CASSEDGSSYEQYF
>TRBV19|TRBD1|TRBJ1-2|once
TGTGCCAGTAGTATCATGACAGGGCGCCTCAATGGCTACACCTTC
CASSIMTGRLNGYTF
>TRBV27|-|TRBJ2-5|-
TGTGCCAGCAGTTTCACCCGACAGCAAGAGACCCAGTACTTC
CASSFTRQQETQYF
>TRBV5-1|TRBD2|TRBJ2-7|once
TGCGCCAGCAGCTTGGCCGGGGGGGGGTACGAGCAGTACTTC
CASSLAGGGYEQYF
>TRBV18|TRBD2|TRBJ2-5|-
TGTGCCAGCTCACCCGAGGCGGGAGGTGAGGAGACCCAGTACTTC
CASSPEAGGEETQYF
>TRBV5-1|-|TRBJ1-3|-
TGCGCCAGCAGCAACTCAGGGCGCGGAAACACCATATATTTT
CASSNSGRGNTIYF
>TRBV3-1/TRBV3-2|TRBD1|TRBJ1-4|-
TGTGCCAGCAGCTACGACAGGGGGCCGAATGAAAAACTGTTTTTT
CASSYDRGPNEKLFF
>TRBV6-6|-|TRBJ1-6|few
TGTGCCAGCAGTTTTGGGCAGCTACCGTCACCCCTCCACTTT
CASSFGQLPSPLHF
>TRBV14|-|TRBJ2-2|few
TGTGCCAGCAGCCAAGATTTAGACGGGGAGCTGTTTTTT
CASSQDLDGELFF
>TRBV27|TRBD1|TRBJ1-6|-
TGTGCCAGCAGTAAATATTCCGGGACAGGGAATTCACCCCTCCACTTT
CASSKYSGTGNSPLHF
>TRBV30|-|TRBJ1-3|-
TGTGCCTGGAGCCCTTCCTCTGGAAACACCATATATTTT
CAWSPSSGNTIYF
>TRBV19|TRBD2|TRBJ2-1|once
TGTGCCAGTAGTATTCCTAGCGGGAGTGGATCCTACAATGAGCAGTTCTTC
CASSIPSGSGSYNEQFF
>TRBV29-1|TRBD2|TRBJ2-7|-
TGCAGCGTTGACCGACTAGCGGGGATAACCTACGAGCAGTACTTC
CSVDRLAGITYEQYF
>TRBV7-9|TRBD1|TRBJ1-1|-
TGTGCCAGCAGCCCGAATAGCGAGACAGGGGCCCGGAAAACTGAAGCTTTCTTT
CASSPNSETGARKTEAFF